These 9 T cell receptor beta chains were all obtained from the same sample, sequenced in a study of T cells in Graves' hyperthyroidism and ophthalmopathy. The CDR3 regions of TCR beta were amplified from RNA transcripts. RT-PCR in the first round (using the HTBI primer set) targeted the TCR CDR3. TCRdb ran MiXCR on the multiplex PCR reads and lists one entry per CDR3 protein. The sample comprises about 700,000 distinct CDR3 sequences, 45% of which are singletons, and less than 9.5% rests with the top ten. The sample consisted of peripheral blood or thyroid tissue (not recorded which). Source of these receptors: an adult man with Graves' disease, either hyperthyroidism or ophthalmopathy (not recorded which).

The rearrangement links TRBV5-1 to TRBJ2-2; TRBD2 might be the D (6 bases). The CDR3 runs to 15 residues. Germline V lookup: CDR1 SGHRS, CDR2 YFSETQ. Between the trimmed V and J ends, which lost 0 bases and 4 bases, there was a span of 10 bases. CDR3 sequence reads: CASSLGGVTTGELFF. In DNA form, the CDR3 reads TGCGCCAGCAGCTTGGGGGGGGTTACCACCGGGGAGCTGTTTTTT.

To note about this clonotype: Given a much more abundant clone one base away, this may be a read error. A read error is likely, as this CDR3 ends without the conserved phenylalanine or tryptophan. This chain uses TRBV29-1 with TRBJ2-7; D not resolved. Germline CDR1 is SQVTM and CDR2 is ANQGSEA. Between the trimmed V and J ends, which lost 4 bases and 1 base, there was a span of 11 bases. This CDR3 contains 13 residues. The CDR3, as DNA: TGCAGCGTTGTATCCAGAGAGTCCTACGAGCAGTACTCC. This encodes CSVVSRESYEQYS.

V gene TRBV6-1 combines with J gene TRBJ1-5; maybe TRBD1 (6 bases). Trimming shortened V by 8 bases and J by 5 bases, and 13 bases separated the two germline ends. CDR3 size: 13 residues. Germline-derived CDR1 and CDR2 are MNHNS and SASEGT. The CDR3 DNA sequence: TGTGCCAGCCGGGGGGCAGGGGATCAGCCCCAGCATTTT. This codes for CASRGAGDQPQHF.

This clonotype has a count of ten or more. The chain uses TRBV6-6 and TRBJ1-5; the D is unclear. CDR1 is MNHNY, CDR2 SVGAGI, per germline (reference sequence). Trimming shortened V by 5 bases and J by 4 bases, and 3 bases separated the two germline ends. This CDR3 has 11 amino acids. CDR3 nucleotides: TGTGCCAGCAGTGAAAATCAGCCCCAGCATTTT. This encodes CASSENQPQHF.

There are a few counts of this clonotype. This chain joins TRBV7-4 and TRBJ1-2, with 8 bases matching TRBD1. Germline V lookup: CDR1 SGHVT, CDR2 SQSDAQ. This CDR3 contains 14 residues. Trimming removed 5 bases from V and 4 bases from J; junction bases left unmatched: 6. The CDR3 is CASSVGQGRYGYTF. The CDR3 DNA follows: TGTGCCAGCAGCGTTGGACAGGGTCGCTATGGCTACACCTTC.

This clonotype came up many times. The chain employs TRBV7-2 and TRBJ2-5, with D hard to call. CDR1 is SGHTA, CDR2 FQGNSA, per germline. V lost 7 bases and J 2 bases, leaving 14 bases between the germline ends. The CDR3 has 14 amino acids. In nucleotides, the CDR3 is TGTGCCAGCACTCCCGGTGGGGTGCAAGAGACCCAGTACTTC. Protein sequence: CASTPGGVQETQYF.

This chain connects TRBV7-8 to TRBJ2-7, with 8 bases fitting TRBD2. CDR3 size: 13 residues. Germline V gene lookup returns CDR1 SGHVS and CDR2 FQNEAQ. CDR3 bases: TGTGCTAAGGCCAGCGGGAGCTCCTACGAGCAGTACTTC. Its protein is CAKASGSSYEQYF.

This clonotype was detected many times. The chain recombines TRBV24-1 with TRBJ2-7, with 8 bases matching TRBD2. Germline CDR1 KGHDR, CDR2 SFDVKD. This CDR3 comprises 16 residues. V lost 3 bases, J lost 4 bases, and 10 bases stayed unmatched. CDR3 residues: CATSDRTSGSRYEQYF. CDR3 DNA sequence: TGTGCCACCAGTGATCGGACCAGCGGGAGTCGGTACGAGCAGTACTTC.

The V and J genes are TRBV7-9 and TRBJ2-7; TRBD2 matches at 8 bases. The ends lost 3 bases at V and 3 bases at J; junction bases unmatched: 13. Germline lookup yields CDR1 SEHNR and CDR2 FQNEAQ (reference sequence). The CDR3 is made up of 17 amino acids. CDR3 sequence (DNA): TGTGCCAGCAGCTTCCGGGACGGGGGGGCAATCGGCTACGAGCAGTACTTC. Protein product: CASSFRDGGAIGYEQYF.